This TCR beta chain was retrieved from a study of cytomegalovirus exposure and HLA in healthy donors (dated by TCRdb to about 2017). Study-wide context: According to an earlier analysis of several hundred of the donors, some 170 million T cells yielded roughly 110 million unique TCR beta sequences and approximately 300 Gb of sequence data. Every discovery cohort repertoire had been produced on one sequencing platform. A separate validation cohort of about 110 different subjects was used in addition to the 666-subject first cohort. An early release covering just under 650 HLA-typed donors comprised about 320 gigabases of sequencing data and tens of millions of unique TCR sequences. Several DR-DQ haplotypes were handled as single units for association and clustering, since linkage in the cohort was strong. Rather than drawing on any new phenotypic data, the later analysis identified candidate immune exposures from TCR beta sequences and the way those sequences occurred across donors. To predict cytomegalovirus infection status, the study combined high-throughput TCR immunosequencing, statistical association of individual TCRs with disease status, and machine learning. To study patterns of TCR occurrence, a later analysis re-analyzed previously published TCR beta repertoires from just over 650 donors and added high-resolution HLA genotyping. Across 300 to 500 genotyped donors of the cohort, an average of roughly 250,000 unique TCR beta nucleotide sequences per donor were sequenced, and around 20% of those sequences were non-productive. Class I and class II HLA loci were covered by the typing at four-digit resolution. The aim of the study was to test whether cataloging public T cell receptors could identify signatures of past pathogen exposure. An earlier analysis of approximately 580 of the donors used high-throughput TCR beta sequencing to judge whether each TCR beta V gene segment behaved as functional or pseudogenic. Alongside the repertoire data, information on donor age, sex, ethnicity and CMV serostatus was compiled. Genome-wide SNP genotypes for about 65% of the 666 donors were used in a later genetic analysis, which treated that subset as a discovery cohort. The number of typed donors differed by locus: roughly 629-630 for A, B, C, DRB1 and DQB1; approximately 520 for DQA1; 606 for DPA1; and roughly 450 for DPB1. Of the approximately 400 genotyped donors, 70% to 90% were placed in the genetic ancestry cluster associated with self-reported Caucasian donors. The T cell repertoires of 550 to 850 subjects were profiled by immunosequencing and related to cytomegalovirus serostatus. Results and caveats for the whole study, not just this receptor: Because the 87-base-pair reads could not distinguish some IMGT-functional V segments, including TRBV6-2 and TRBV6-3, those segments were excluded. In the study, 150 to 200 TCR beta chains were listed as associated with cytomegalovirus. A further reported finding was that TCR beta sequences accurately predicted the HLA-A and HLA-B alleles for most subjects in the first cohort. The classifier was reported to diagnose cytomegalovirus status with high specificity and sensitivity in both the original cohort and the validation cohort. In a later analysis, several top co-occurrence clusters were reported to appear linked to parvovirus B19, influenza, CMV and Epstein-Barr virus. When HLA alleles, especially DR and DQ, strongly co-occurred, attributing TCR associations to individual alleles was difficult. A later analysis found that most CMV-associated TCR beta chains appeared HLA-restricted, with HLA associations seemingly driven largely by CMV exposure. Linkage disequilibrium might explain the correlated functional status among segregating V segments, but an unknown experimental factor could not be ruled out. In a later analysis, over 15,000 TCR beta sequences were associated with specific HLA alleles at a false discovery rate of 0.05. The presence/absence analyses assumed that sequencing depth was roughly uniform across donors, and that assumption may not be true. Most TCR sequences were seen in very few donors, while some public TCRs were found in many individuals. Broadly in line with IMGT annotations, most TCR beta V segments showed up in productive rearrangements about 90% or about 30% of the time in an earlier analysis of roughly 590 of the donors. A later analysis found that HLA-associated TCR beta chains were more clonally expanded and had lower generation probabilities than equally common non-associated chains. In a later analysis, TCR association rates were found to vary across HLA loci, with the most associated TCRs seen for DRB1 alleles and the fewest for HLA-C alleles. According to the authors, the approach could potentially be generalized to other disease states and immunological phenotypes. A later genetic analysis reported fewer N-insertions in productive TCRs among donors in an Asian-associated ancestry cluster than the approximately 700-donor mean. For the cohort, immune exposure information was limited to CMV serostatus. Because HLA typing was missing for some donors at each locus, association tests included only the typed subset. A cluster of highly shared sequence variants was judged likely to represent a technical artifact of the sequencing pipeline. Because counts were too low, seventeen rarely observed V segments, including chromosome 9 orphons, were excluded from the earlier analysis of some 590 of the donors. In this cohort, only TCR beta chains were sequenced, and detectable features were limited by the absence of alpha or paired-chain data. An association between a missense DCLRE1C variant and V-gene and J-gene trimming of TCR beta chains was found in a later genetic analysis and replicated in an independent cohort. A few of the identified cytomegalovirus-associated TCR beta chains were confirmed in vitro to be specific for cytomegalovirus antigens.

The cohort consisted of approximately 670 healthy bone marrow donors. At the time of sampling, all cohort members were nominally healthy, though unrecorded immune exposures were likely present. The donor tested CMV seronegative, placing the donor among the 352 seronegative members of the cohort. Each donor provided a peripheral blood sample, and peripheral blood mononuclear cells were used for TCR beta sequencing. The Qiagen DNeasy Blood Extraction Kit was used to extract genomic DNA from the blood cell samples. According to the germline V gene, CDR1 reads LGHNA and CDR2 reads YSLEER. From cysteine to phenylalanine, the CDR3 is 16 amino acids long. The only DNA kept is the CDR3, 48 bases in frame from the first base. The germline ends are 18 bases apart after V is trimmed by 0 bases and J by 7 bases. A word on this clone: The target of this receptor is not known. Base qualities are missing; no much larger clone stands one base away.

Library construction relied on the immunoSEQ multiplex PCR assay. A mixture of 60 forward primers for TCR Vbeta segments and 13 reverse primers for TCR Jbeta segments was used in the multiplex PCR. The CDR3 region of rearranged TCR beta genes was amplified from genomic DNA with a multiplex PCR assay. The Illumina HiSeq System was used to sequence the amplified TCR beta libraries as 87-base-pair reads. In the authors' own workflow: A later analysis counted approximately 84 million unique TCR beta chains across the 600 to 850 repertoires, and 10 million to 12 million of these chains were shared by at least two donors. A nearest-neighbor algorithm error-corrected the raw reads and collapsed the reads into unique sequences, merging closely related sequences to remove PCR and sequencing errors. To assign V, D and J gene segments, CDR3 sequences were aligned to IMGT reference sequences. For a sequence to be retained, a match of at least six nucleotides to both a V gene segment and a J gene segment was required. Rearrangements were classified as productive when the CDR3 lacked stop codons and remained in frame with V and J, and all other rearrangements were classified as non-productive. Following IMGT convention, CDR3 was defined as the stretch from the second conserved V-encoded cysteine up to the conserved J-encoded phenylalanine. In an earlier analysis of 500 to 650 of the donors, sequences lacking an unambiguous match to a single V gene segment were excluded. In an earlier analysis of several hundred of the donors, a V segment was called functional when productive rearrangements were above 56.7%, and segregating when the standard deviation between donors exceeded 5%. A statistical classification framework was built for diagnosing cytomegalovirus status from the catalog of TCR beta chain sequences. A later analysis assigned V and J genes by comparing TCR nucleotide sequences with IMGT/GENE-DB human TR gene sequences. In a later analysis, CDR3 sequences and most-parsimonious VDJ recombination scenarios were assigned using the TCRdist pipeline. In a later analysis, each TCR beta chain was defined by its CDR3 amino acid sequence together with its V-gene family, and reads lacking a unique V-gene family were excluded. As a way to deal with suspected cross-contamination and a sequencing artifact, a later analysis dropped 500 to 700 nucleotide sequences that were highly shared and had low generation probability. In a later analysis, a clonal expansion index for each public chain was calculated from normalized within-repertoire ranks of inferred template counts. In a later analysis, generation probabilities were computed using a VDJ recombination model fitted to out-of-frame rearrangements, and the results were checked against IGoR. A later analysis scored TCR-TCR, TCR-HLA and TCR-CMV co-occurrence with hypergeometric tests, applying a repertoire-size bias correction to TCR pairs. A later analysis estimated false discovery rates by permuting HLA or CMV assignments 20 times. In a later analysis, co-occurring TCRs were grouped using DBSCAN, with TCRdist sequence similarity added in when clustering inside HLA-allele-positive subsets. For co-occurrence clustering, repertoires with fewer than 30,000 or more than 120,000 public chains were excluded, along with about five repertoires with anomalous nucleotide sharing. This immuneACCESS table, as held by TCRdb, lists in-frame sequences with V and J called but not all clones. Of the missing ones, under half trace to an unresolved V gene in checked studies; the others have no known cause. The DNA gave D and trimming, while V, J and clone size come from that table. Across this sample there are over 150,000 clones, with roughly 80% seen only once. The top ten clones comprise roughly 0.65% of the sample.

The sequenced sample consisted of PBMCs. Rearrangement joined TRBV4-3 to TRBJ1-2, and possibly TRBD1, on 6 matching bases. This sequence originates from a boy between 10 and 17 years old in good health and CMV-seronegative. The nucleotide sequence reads TGCGCCAGCAGCCAAGAATGGGACATTCAACGGGGTGGCTACACCTTC. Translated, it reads CASSQEWDIQRGGYTF.